The 28 T cell receptor beta chains below were found in one sample sequenced in a study of blood T cell repertoires in COVID-19. The method was immunoSEQ multiplex PCR; TCRdb's version includes in-frame clones alone and lacks a portion of them. The top ten hold roughly 2.9% of the sample, which has 170,000 or so clones, around 80% seen once. Sequencing was done on a sample of peripheral blood. The receptors derive from a woman between 55 and 75 years old with acute or convalescent COVID-19.

This CDR3 is CASSLYAINPSYEQYF. The CDR3 coding sequence is TGTGCCAGCAGCTTGTATGCTATAAATCCGTCCTACGAGCAGTACTTC. The chain uses TRBV7-2 and TRBJ2-7; D remains unclear. This CDR3 has 16 residues. The germline V gene has CDR1 SGHTA and CDR2 FQGNSA. The ends were cut back, 3 bases at V and 1 base at J, with 16 bases in the middle.

CDR3 amino acids: CASSIGTIQETQYF. The CDR3 bases are TGCGCCAGCAGCATCGGGACTATCCAAGAGACCCAGTACTTC. V is TRBV5-1 and J is TRBJ2-5; 7 nucleotides agree with TRBD2. There are 14 residues in the CDR3. Germline lookup yields CDR1 SGHRS and CDR2 YFSETQ. Trimming at V came to 4 bases and at J to 1 base, leaving 4 bases not matched to a gene.

This chain uses TRBV10-3 with TRBJ1-2; 10 bases map to TRBD1. The V and J ends lost 6 bases and 3 bases, in that order; junction bases with no gene match: 4. The CDR3 is 14 residues long. Germline CDR1 ENHRY, CDR2 SYGVKD. This chain's CDR3 is CAIRSDRGHYGYTF. CDR3 DNA: TGTGCCATCAGGTCAGACAGGGGGCACTATGGCTACACCTTC.

This clone was recorded once. The chain has TRBV13 and TRBJ2-5; tentatively, D is TRBD2 (6 bases). Trimming removed 5 bases from V and 1 base from J, with 8 bases in between. This CDR3 is built from 13 residues. The germline V gene encodes CDR1 PRHDT and CDR2 FYEKMQ (reference sequence). This CDR3 reads CASSLGGQETQYF. The CDR3 region has the DNA TGTGCCAGCAGCCTGGGGGGCCAAGAGACCCAGTACTTC.

V and J are TRBV10-3 and TRBJ1-2, with 8 bases matching TRBD1. The V segment lost 2 bases and the J segment 3 bases; nucleotides outside the gene matches: 5. The CDR3 is 15 amino acids. Looked up from germline, CDR1 is ENHRY and CDR2 is SYGVKD. The CDR3 protein is CAISEGDRPDYGYTF. The CDR3 coding sequence is TGTGCCATCAGTGAGGGGGACAGGCCTGACTATGGCTACACCTTC.

This clone was detected once. The chain links TRBV7-2 to TRBJ2-5; 12 nucleotides line up with TRBD2. The CDR3 is 20 amino acids. The ends lost 0 bases at V and 1 base at J; junction bases unmatched: 12. CDR1 is SGHTA, CDR2 FQGNSA, per germline. The chain's CDR3 is CASSLAPTSGGRTGQETQYF. The DNA of the CDR3 is TGTGCCAGCAGCTTAGCCCCGACTAGCGGGGGCCGCACGGGCCAAGAGACCCAGTACTTC.

The rearrangement uses TRBV10-3 and TRBJ1-3, with D possibly being TRBD1 (6 bases). The CDR3 runs 14 residues. Germline CDR1 ENHRY, CDR2 SYGVKD. Trimming took 6 bases from V and 4 from J, leaving 13 bases between them. CDR3 sequence reads: CAIRKDSSGNTIYF. The CDR3 nucleotides read TGTGCCATCAGAAAGGACAGCTCGGGAAACACCATATATTTT.

The chain joins TRBV27 to TRBJ2-7, with TRBD2 identical over 10 bases. CDR3 size: 18 residues. The ends lost 2 bases at V and 2 bases at J; junction bases unmatched: 12. Per germline, CDR1 MNHEY and CDR2 SMNVEV (reference sequence). CDR3 coding DNA: TGTGCCAGCAGTTTAGGAGTAGCGGGGGGTTCAAGGACCTACGAGCAGTACTTC. Residues: CASSLGVAGGSRTYEQYF.

The V and J genes are TRBV6-6 and TRBJ1-2; perhaps TRBD1 as D (5 bases). V was pared by 0 bases and J by 5 bases, with 10 bases between. Germline V gene lookup returns CDR1 MNHNY and CDR2 SVGAGI (reference sequence). CDR3 length: 14 amino acids. The CDR3 region has the DNA TGTGCCAGCAGTTACTCCGACAGCACTTATGGCTACACCTTC. Residues: CASSYSDSTYGYTF.

The chain joins TRBV4-1 to TRBJ1-2; D may be TRBD1 (6 bases). The germline V gene encodes CDR1 MGHRA and CDR2 YSYEKL. V was trimmed by 0 bases and J by 8 bases, leaving 7 bases between them. The CDR3 is made up of 12 amino acids. CDR3 region: CASSQEGHGYTF. The CDR3 DNA reads TGCGCCAGCAGCCAAGAGGGACACGGCTACACCTTC.

This clone was seen just once. The chain joins TRBV27 to TRBJ1-4, with D maybe TRBD1 (5 bases). The CDR3 runs to 13 residues. In germline, CDR1 is MNHEY, CDR2 SMNVEV (reference sequence). V was shortened by 7 bases and J by 6 bases, with 12 bases between the two germline ends. The CDR3 nucleotides read TGTGCCAGCACAGGGAGGGCTCATGAAAAACTGTTTTTT. It encodes CASTGRAHEKLFF.

J is TRBJ2-7 and V is TRBV7-2, with 10 bases identical to TRBD1. The V and J ends lost 6 bases and 3 bases, in that order; junction bases with no gene match: 2. The germline V gene encodes CDR1 SGHTA and CDR2 FQGNSA. The CDR3 consists of 13 residues. The CDR3: CASRGQGIYEQYF. CDR3 in DNA: TGTGCCAGCAGGGGACAGGGGATCTACGAGCAGTACTTC.

V usage is TRBV19 and J usage is TRBJ2-1; TRBD2 is a possible D gene (7 bases). The ends were cut back, 10 bases at V and 4 bases at J, with 17 bases in the middle. This CDR3 has 14 residues. CDR1 and CDR2 from the germline V gene are LNHDA and SQIVND (reference sequence). The CDR3 DNA sequence: TGTGCCACTGATTGGGGGGGCTCTTACAATGAGCAGTTCTTC. Residues: CATDWGGSYNEQFF.

This chain joins TRBV19 and TRBJ1-1; a possible D gene is TRBD1 (6 bases). This CDR3 spans 15 amino acids. Germline loops: CDR1 LNHDA, CDR2 SQIVND (reference sequence). V was clipped by 6 bases and J by 9 bases, with 23 bases between them. This CDR3 reads CASSTNTGIYTKAFF. The CDR3 DNA reads TGTGCCAGTAGCACAAATACAGGGATCTACACAAAAGCTTTCTTT.

The rearrangement uses TRBV18 and TRBJ2-7; TRBD1 is a possible D gene (5 bases). Germline CDR1 is KGHSH and CDR2 is LQKENI. This CDR3 region has 15 residues. Trimming took 5 bases from V and 3 from J, leaving 17 bases between them. The CDR3 region has the DNA TGTGCCAGCTCATCGAAGTCTGGGGCGGACTACGAGCAGTACTTC. Translating it yields CASSSKSGADYEQYF.

This chain links TRBV5-1 with TRBJ1-5; 9 nucleotides agree with TRBD1. Germline V gene sequence: CDR1 SGHRS, CDR2 YFSETQ. The V segment lost 0 bases and the J segment 8 bases; nucleotides outside the gene matches: 0. CDR3 length equals 13 residues. This chain's CDR3 is CASSLGTGEPQHF. The CDR3 region has the DNA TGCGCCAGCAGCTTGGGGACAGGGGAGCCCCAGCATTTT.

The V and J genes are TRBV19 and TRBJ2-5; 7 bases line up with TRBD1. Germline V lookup: CDR1 LNHDA, CDR2 SQIVND (reference sequence). CDR3 size: 14 residues. V lost 9 bases to trimming and J lost 2 bases; unmatched junction nucleotides: 9. The CDR3 spells CASRFRQGQETQYF. CDR3 bases: TGTGCCAGCCGGTTTCGACAGGGACAAGAGACCCAGTACTTC.

V and J are TRBV9 and TRBJ2-1, with 10 bases aligning to TRBD1. Germline CDR1 SGDLS, CDR2 YYNGEE. V lost 4 bases and J lost 7; bases outside the gene matches: 11. The CDR3 is made up of 16 amino acids. The CDR3 bases are TGTGCCAGCAGCCCCCGTGGGACAGGGGTAAGGAATGAGCAGTTCTTC. This translates into CASSPRGTGVRNEQFF.

A few counts support this clone. The chain carries TRBV5-4 and TRBJ2-7; 8 bases are a match to TRBD1. This CDR3 comprises 15 residues. V lost 2 bases, J lost 2 bases, and 6 bases stayed unmatched. Germline lookup yields CDR1 SGHNT and CDR2 YYREEE (reference sequence). The CDR3 nucleotides read TGTGCCAGCAGCTTCACCGGGACAGGCCCCTACGAGCAGTACTTC. Its protein product is CASSFTGTGPYEQYF. The full variable domain, in which reference TRBV5-4 and TRBJ2-7 provide the parts outside the CDR3, is ETGVTQSPTHLIKTRGQQVTLRCSSQSGHNTVSWYQQALGQGPQFIFQYYREEENGRGNFPPRFSGLQFPNYSSELNVNALELDDSALYLCASSFTGTGPYEQYFGPGTRLTVT.

The chain joins TRBV9 to TRBJ1-4; TRBD1 agrees at 11 bases. This CDR3 is built from 18 residues. Germline V gene lookup returns CDR1 SGDLS and CDR2 YYNGEE. V shed 0 bases, J shed 1 base, and the junction held 5 bases outside the gene matches. The CDR3 protein is CASSVGSGTGGTNEKLFF. CDR3 DNA sequence: TGTGCCAGCAGCGTAGGATCCGGGACAGGGGGAACTAATGAAAAACTGTTTTTT.

The rearrangement uses TRBV19 and TRBJ1-2, with a weak D call TRBD1 (5 bases). Trimming pared 3 bases from V and 1 base from J, leaving 12 bases between. The CDR3 sequence is 15 residues long. The germline CDR1 and CDR2 sequences are LNHDA and SQIVND (reference sequence). CDR3 sequence: CASSMGQGHNYGYTF. CDR3 DNA: TGTGCCAGTAGTATGGGGCAGGGCCATAACTATGGCTACACCTTC.

The chain couples TRBV4-3 to TRBJ1-6; 9 bases match TRBD1. J gave up 10 bases and V 3 bases, and 4 bases lay outside the gene matches. The CDR3 extends over 14 amino acids. Germline CDR1 reads LGHNA; CDR2 reads YSLEER. As DNA, the CDR3 is TGCGCCAGCAGCCAGGGACAGGGAGAATCACCCCTCCACTTT. Translated: CASSQGQGESPLHF.

This chain links TRBV7-9 with TRBJ1-2, with D unclear. Trimming left V 5 bases short and J 4 bases short, with 14 bases between. This CDR3 is built from 14 residues. Germline V gene lookup returns CDR1 SEHNR and CDR2 FQNEAQ (reference sequence). The CDR3 is CASSQSGVPYGYTF. The DNA of the CDR3 is TGTGCCAGCAGCCAGTCCGGAGTCCCCTATGGCTACACCTTC.

The gene calls are TRBV27 and TRBJ1-2; D call uncertain. CDR1 and CDR2 (germline): MNHEY, SMNVEV (reference sequence). This CDR3 is built from 15 residues. V gave up 0 bases and J gave up 0 bases, with 8 bases separating them. This chain's CDR3 is CASSLSAIPNYGYTF. The CDR3 DNA reads TGTGCCAGCAGTTTATCGGCAATACCTAACTATGGCTACACCTTC.

The chain is built from TRBV19 and TRBJ1-2; 7 nucleotides line up with TRBD1. V lost 5 bases and J lost 4; bases outside the gene matches: 7. Germline V gene data show CDR1 as LNHDA and CDR2 as SQIVND (reference sequence). The CDR3 totals 14 residues. The CDR3 nucleotides are TGTGCCAGTAGTCCGACAGGGCCTTTCTATGGCTACACCTTC. It is translated as CASSPTGPFYGYTF.

The rearrangement uses TRBV28 and TRBJ1-6, with 10 nucleotides matching TRBD1. CDR1 and CDR2 (germline): MDHEN, SYDVKM. The CDR3 length is 16 residues. V was clipped by 3 bases and J by 5 bases; unmatched bases: 4. The CDR3 protein is CASSFRTGGDNSPLHF. CDR3 sequence (DNA): TGTGCCAGCAGTTTTAGGACAGGGGGAGATAATTCACCCCTCCACTTT.

The gene calls are TRBV28 and TRBJ1-2; D may be TRBD1 (5 bases). Trimming removed 6 bases from V and 12 bases from J, with 14 bases in between. Germline V gene lookup returns CDR1 MDHEN and CDR2 SYDVKM. CDR3 size: 11 residues. DNA of the CDR3: TGTGCCAGCAGCCAGGACAAGGTGAACACCTTC. Its protein is CASSQDKVNTF.

This rearrangement joins TRBV6-4 to TRBJ2-1; TRBD2 aligns across 9 bases. CDR3 length: 16 residues. Germline V lookup: CDR1 MRHNA, CDR2 SNTAGT. J gave up 2 bases and V 4 bases, and 6 bases lay outside the gene matches. The CDR3 DNA reads TGTGCCAGCAGTGGGGCTGGCGGGGGGGCCTACAATGAGCAGTTCTTC. Protein sequence: CASSGAGGGAYNEQFF.